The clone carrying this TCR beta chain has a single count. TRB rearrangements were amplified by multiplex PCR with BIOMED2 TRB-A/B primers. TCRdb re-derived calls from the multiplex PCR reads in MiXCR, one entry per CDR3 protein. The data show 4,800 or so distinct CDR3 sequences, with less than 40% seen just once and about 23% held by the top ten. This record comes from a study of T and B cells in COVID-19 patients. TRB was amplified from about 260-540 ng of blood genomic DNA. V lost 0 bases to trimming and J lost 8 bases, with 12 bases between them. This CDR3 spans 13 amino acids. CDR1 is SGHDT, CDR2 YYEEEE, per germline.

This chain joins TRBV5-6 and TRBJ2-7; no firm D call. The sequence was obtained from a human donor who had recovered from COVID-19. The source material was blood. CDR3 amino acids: CASSLASRRKQYF. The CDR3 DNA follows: TGTGCCAGCAGCTTGGCCAGCCGTAGGAAGCAGTACTTC. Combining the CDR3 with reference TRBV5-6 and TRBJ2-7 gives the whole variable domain DAGVTQSPTHLIKTRGQQVTLRCSPKSGHDTVSWYQQALGQGPQFIFQYYEEEERQRGNFPDRFSGHQFPNYSSELNVNALLLGDSALYLCASSLASRRKQYFGPGTRLTVT.